Sequencing of this T cell receptor beta chain was carried out in a study of shared clonotypes between healthy human individuals. The method was immunoSEQ multiplex PCR; TCRdb's version includes in-frame clones alone and lacks a portion of them. The table records 650,000 to 750,000 clones, less than 80% of them present only once. Germline assignment: CDR1 MDHEN and CDR2 SYDVKM. The CDR3 loop spans 13 amino acids. The germline V and J ends were trimmed by 7 bases and 7 bases, with 16 bases remaining between them. This clone has a handful of counts. This receptor was identified in a young woman in good health. Sequenced sample: memory CD4+ T cells sorted from blood. Indicated subset: CD45RA-negative fraction. This rearrangement joins TRBV28 to TRBJ1-2; D is ambiguous. CDR3 amino acids: CASTLVGFRGYTF. CDR3 nucleotide sequence: TGTGCCAGCACCCTGGTGGGGTTCCGTGGCTACACCTTC.